This T cell receptor beta chain was recovered during a study of radiotherapy plus CTLA-4 blockade in lung cancer. Study findings and constraints: Interferon-beta, together with early blood T cell clone dynamics, reportedly best predicted response.

This clone came up once. Its antigen is still unknown. The repertoire was sequenced with immunoSEQ multiplex PCR; TCRdb's copy has only in-frame clones and lacks some. The sample lists roughly 66,000 clones; about 85% were seen once. Ipilimumab CTLA-4 blockade and focal radiation were given to patients with chemo-refractory metastatic non-small-cell lung cancer. The germline V gene encodes CDR1 SSHAT and CDR2 FNYEAQ (reference sequence). With V trimmed by 5 bases and J by 6 bases, 9 bases remained unmatched. The CDR3 consists of 15 residues. The sequencing used peripheral blood, collected from a patient treated with radiotherapy plus ipilimumab. V gene TRBV7-7 combines with J gene TRBJ2-1; 8 nucleotides align to TRBD2. The source is a human donor with non-small cell lung cancer who had a partial response to radiotherapy plus ipilimumab. The CDR3 is CASSKAGGDLNEQFF. The CDR3, as DNA: TGTGCCAGCAGCAAGGCGGGGGGAGATCTCAATGAGCAGTTCTTC. The full variable domain, rest sourced from reference TRBV7-7 and TRBJ2-1, is GAGVSQSPRYKVTKRGQDVTLRCDPISSHATLYWYQQALGQGPEFLTYFNYEAQPDKSGLPSDRFSAERPEGSISTLTIQRTEQRDSAMYRCASSKAGGDLNEQFFGPGTRLTVL.